This record covers a single TCR beta chain. The sample comes from a study of cytomegalovirus exposure and HLA in healthy donors. The PCR had 60 Vbeta and 13 Jbeta primers. Generated by immunoSEQ multiplex PCR, the TCRdb table keeps only in-frame clones and is missing some. The repertoire holds just over 150,000 clones, 80% to 90% seen once, with 5% to 7% in the top ten. The sample taken for sequencing was PBMCs. This TCR was sampled from a man aged 45-65 years in good health and CMV-seropositive.

DNA for the CDR3: TGTGCCAGCAGCGGGCCTCGGGAGGATACGCAGTATTTT. This encodes CASSGPREDTQYF. V usage is TRBV5-4 and J usage is TRBJ2-3, with D possibly being TRBD2 (6 bases). Trimming removed 4 bases from V and 6 bases from J, with 12 bases in between. The germline V gene has CDR1 SGHNT and CDR2 YYREEE (reference sequence). This CDR3 is 13 amino acids long.